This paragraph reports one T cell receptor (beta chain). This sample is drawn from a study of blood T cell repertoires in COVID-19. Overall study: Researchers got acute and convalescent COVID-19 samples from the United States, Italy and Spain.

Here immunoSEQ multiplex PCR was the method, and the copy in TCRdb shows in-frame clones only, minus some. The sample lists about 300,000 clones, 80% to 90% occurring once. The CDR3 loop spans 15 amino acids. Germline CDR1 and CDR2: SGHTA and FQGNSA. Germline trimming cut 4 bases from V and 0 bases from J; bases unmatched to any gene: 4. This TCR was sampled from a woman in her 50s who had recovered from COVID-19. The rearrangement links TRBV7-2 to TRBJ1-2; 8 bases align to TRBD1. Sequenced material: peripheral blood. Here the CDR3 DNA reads TGTGCCAGCAGCTCCCGGACAGGGCCTAACTATGGCTACACCTTC. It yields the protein CASSSRTGPNYGYTF.